Listed below are T cell receptor beta chains from one sample, sequenced in a study of T cell repertoires in cytomegalovirus infection. TCRdb processed the reads anew with MiXCR; each CDR3 protein has one entry. The table records hundreds of thousands of distinct CDR3 sequences, around 10% of them present only once. Sequenced input: PBMCs. These receptors all come from a human donor in good health (CMV status not recorded). Some clones in this sample may be carry-over from other donors' samples. The CDR3 runs from the conserved cysteine through the conserved F or W. A D gene is named only where the DNA matches it firmly. Clone size is given for some rows only: seen once, a few or many times, or a class if the clone is expanded.

cdr3_nt cdr3_aa d_call v_call clone_size j_call
TGTGCCAGCAGTTTTCCGGCTCGCGGGACACTAAGCTCGGAACTGTTTTTT CASSFPARGTLSSELFF NA TRBV28 many TRBJ1-4
TGTGCCAGCAGTTTAGGCCGAAACGAGAACACTGAAGCTTTCTTT CASSLGRNENTEAFF NA TRBV12-3/TRBV12-4 many TRBJ1-1
TGTGCCAGCAGCTTACTACAGTCCGGGACAGGGGAGCTGTTTTTT CASSLLQSGTGELFF NA TRBV7-3 NA TRBJ2-2
TGTGCCAGCTCACCTTTTGTCAATGAGCAGTTCTTC CASSPFVNEQFF NA TRBV18 NA TRBJ2-1
TGCAGTGCTCCCCGAGGGAATTCCAGGGAGACCCAGTACTTC CSAPRGNSRETQYF NA TRBV20-1 many TRBJ2-5
TGCAGCGTTGCGGACAGGGGAGGCGGAAACACCATATATTTT CSVADRGGGNTIYF TRBD1 TRBV29-1 many TRBJ1-3
TGCGCCAGCAGCTTGGGACAGGGTCTTGACTACACCTTC CASSLGQGLDYTF TRBD1 TRBV5-1 NA TRBJ1-2
TGCAGCGTTGACGGACCCTCCGTGGCGCAGTATTTT CSVDGPSVAQYF NA TRBV29-1 many TRBJ2-3
TGCAGTGCTAGTGTAAGACAGGGATTGGACTACACCTTC CSASVRQGLDYTF TRBD1 TRBV20-1 NA TRBJ1-2
TGTGCCAGCAGCTTGAGCGGGGGGGCCCTAAAGGGGGAGCTGTTTTTT CASSLSGGALKGELFF TRBD2 TRBV9 few TRBJ2-2
TGTGCCAGCAGCTTAGGACGGGCCGGGACACTTTACAATGAGCAGTTCTTC CASSLGRAGTLYNEQFF NA TRBV7-2 many TRBJ2-1
TGTGCCATCAAGAAGGGAGAGAATTCACCCCTCCACTTT CAIKKGENSPLHF NA TRBV10-3 many TRBJ1-6
TGTGCCAGCACCTGGGCGGATTCGGATACGCAGTATTTT CASTWADSDTQYF NA TRBV5-6 few TRBJ2-3
TGTGCCAGCAGCCCCATGGAGGGGAGTAATGAGCAGTTCTTC CASSPMEGSNEQFF NA TRBV7-6 many TRBJ2-1
TGCAGTGCTTCTCGTAGCAAGGAGCAGTACTTC CSASRSKEQYF NA TRBV20-1 NA TRBJ2-7
TGTGCCAGCAGCCAAAAGGGGACAGGGCTGAATTCACCCCTCCACTTT CASSQKGTGLNSPLHF TRBD1 TRBV3-1 few TRBJ1-6
TGTGCCAGCTCACCAGGACGGACCGATAATTCACCCCTCCACTTT CASSPGRTDNSPLHF NA TRBV18 many TRBJ1-6
TGTGCCACCAGTGATCCCTGGGACAGTAGCACAGATACGCAGTATTTT CATSDPWDSSTDTQYF TRBD1 TRBV24-1 many TRBJ2-3
TGTGCCAGCAGTTATACCGGGGCCTTGAAAGAGACCCAGTACTTC CASSYTGALKETQYF NA TRBV12-3/TRBV12-4 many TRBJ2-5
TGTGCCAGTTCCAGGGCGGCGAACACTGAAGCTTTCTTT CASSRAANTEAFF NA TRBV19 many TRBJ1-1
TGCGCCAGCAGCCAGGGACGTAGTGAGCAGTTCTTC CASSQGRSEQFF NA TRBV4-1 NA TRBJ2-1
TGTGCCAGCAGCTTGGGACGTGAGCAGTACTTC CASSLGREQYF NA TRBV7-9 many TRBJ2-7
TGTGCCAGCAGCTTCCCAAATAGCAATCAGCCCCAGCATTTT CASSFPNSNQPQHF NA TRBV7-8 many TRBJ1-5
TGCAGTGCAACGGACACTGGGAACACCGGGGAGCTGTTTTTT CSATDTGNTGELFF NA TRBV20-1 many TRBJ2-2
TGTGCCAGCAGCACTAGGACTAGCGGGGGATTAAGGGGCACAGATACGCAGTATTTT CASSTRTSGGLRGTDTQYF TRBD2 TRBV7-2 many TRBJ2-3
TGTGCCAGTAGAAACAGGGGGCCTCCAGATACGCAGTATTTT CASRNRGPPDTQYF TRBD1 TRBV19 many TRBJ2-3
TGTGCCAGCACCGAAAGGAGGGAGCCCCGACTGGTAGCTTTCTTT CASTERREPRLVAFF NA TRBV28 few TRBJ1-1
TGTGCCAGCAGCCCGGACAGGGTGACTGAAAAACTGTTTTTT CASSPDRVTEKLFF TRBD1 TRBV28 NA TRBJ1-4
TGTGCCAGCAGTCCTGACACGGCCGAATCCTACGAGCAGTACTTC CASSPDTAESYEQYF NA TRBV6-5 many TRBJ2-7
TGCGCCAGCCGATTCTACCAAGAGACCCAGTACTTC CASRFYQETQYF NA TRBV5-1 few TRBJ2-5
TGTGCCAGCAGCCAAGACGGGGCTTCCTACAATGAGCAGTTCTTC CASSQDGASYNEQFF NA TRBV3-1 few TRBJ2-1
TGTGCCAGCAGCCACGGGTCAGCGTTCCAAGAGACCCAGTACTTC CASSHGSAFQETQYF NA TRBV28 many TRBJ2-5
TGTGCCAGCAGGAAGGATATCTCCTATAATTCACCCCTCCACTTT CASRKDISYNSPLHF NA TRBV6-1 many TRBJ1-6
TGCGCCAGCAGCCAAGAAACAGGGGTTTACTCTGGGGCCAACGTCCTGACTTTC CASSQETGVYSGANVLTF TRBD1 TRBV4-3 many TRBJ2-6
TGTGCCAGCAGAAGGACAGACTATGGCTACACCTTC CASRRTDYGYTF NA TRBV12-3/TRBV12-4 many TRBJ1-2